This paragraph reports one T cell receptor beta chain. The length of the CDR3 is 18 residues. In germline, CDR1 is SGHNT, CDR2 YYREEE (reference sequence). J gave up 8 bases and V 2 bases, and 15 bases lay outside the gene matches. These data come from a study of T cell changes during pregnancy in multiple sclerosis. The repertoire was sequenced with immunoSEQ multiplex PCR; TCRdb's copy has only in-frame clones and lacks some. The sample has about 33,000 clones; roughly 90% are singletons. Source: CD4+ T cells from peripheral blood mononuclear cells, taken in the second trimester of pregnancy. V gene TRBV5-4 combines with J gene TRBJ2-1; 11 bases match TRBD2. The clonotype originates from a female donor in good health, enrolled as a control in a pregnancy study. The CDR3 spells CASSLQGRLAGGPDEQFF. The CDR3 nucleotides read TGTGCCAGCAGCTTACAGGGGCGTTTAGCGGGAGGGCCCGATGAGCAGTTCTTC.